Listed here are 7 T cell receptor beta chains from one sample, sequenced in a study of blood T cell repertoires in COVID-19. The protocol was immunoSEQ multiplex PCR, while the TCRdb copy is restricted to in-frame clones and leaves out a portion. The sample gives about 400,000 clones, about 87% of which show up once; approximately 2.9% is in the top ten. The source material was peripheral blood. The receptors were sampled from a human donor in a cohort sampled during active COVID-19.

The gene calls are TRBV21-1 and TRBJ2-3; TRBD2, the D gene given by the table, was not confirmed from the DNA. TRBV21-1 is flagged as a pseudogene. CDR3 length: 19 residues. CDR3 amino acids: CASSKDSGGKIPYTDTQYF. CDR3 DNA: TGTGCCAGCAGCAAGGACAGCGGGGGGAAGATCCCTTACACAGATACGCAGTATTTT.

This rearrangement joins TRBV9 to TRBJ2-3; 10 bases are a match to TRBD2. This CDR3 has 15 residues. CDR1 SGDLS and CDR2 YYNGEE come from the germline V gene. Trimming cost V 3 bases and J 1 base; bases outside gene matches: 2. CDR3: CASSATSGGTDTQYF. In nucleotides, the CDR3 is TGTGCCAGCAGCGCAACTAGCGGGGGCACAGATACGCAGTATTTT.

V usage is TRBV5-4 and J usage is TRBJ1-2, with D perhaps TRBD1 (6 bases). CDR1 is SGHNT, CDR2 YYREEE, per germline (reference sequence). Trimming shortened V by 4 bases and J by 5 bases, and 18 bases separated the two germline ends. This CDR3 has 15 amino acids. The CDR3, as DNA: TGTGCCAGCAGCCCGGGGGGGGCAGGGACTTATGGCTACACCTTC. Protein sequence: CASSPGGAGTYGYTF.

The rearrangement links TRBV10-2 to TRBJ2-1; D is possibly TRBD1 (6 bases). Trimming shortened V by 8 bases and J by 7 bases, and 24 bases separated the two germline ends. In germline, CDR1 is WSHSY, CDR2 SAAADI. The CDR3 runs to 16 residues. The CDR3 DNA sequence: TGCGCCAGCTCCGAGAATGGGCAGGGGCCAGGGAATGAGCAGTTCTTC. Protein sequence: CASSENGQGPGNEQFF.

This chain joins TRBV6-1 and TRBJ2-7, with 7 bases fitting TRBD2. In germline, CDR1 is MNHNS, CDR2 SASEGT. V trimming: 2 bases; J trimming: 0 bases; junction bases outside the gene matches: 4. The CDR3 length is 15 residues. CDR3 nucleotides: TGTGCCAGCAGTGAACGGCGGGGGAGCTCCTACGAGCAGTACTTC. This gives the protein CASSERRGSSYEQYF.

The chain joins TRBV4-2 to TRBJ2-5; 7 nucleotides align to TRBD1. The CDR3 is 12 amino acids. Germline trimming cut 4 bases from V and 5 bases from J; bases unmatched to any gene: 1. Germline V gene lookup returns CDR1 LGHNA and CDR2 YNFKEQ. The CDR3 DNA reads as TGTGCCAGCAGCCTGACAGGGGAGACCCAGTACTTC. Translating gives CASSLTGETQYF.

The CDR3 DNA follows: TGTGCCAGCAGTTTGCCAGTGGGGGGTAATGAAAAACTGTTTTTT. This sequence encodes CASSLPVGGNEKLFF. The J gene is TRBJ1-4, the V gene TRBV28; D might be TRBD1 (5 bases). Germline V gene data show CDR1 as MDHEN and CDR2 as SYDVKM. The germline V and J ends were trimmed by 3 bases and 4 bases, with 12 bases remaining between them. The CDR3 has 15 residues.